The T cell receptor (beta chain) described here comes from a study of T cell responses to AZD1222 COVID-19 vaccine (dated by TCRdb to the early 2020s). Background for the entire study: AZD1222 recipients whose second dose came at about 4 weeks and those whose second dose came at about 12 weeks were combined into one group, since spike-specific TCR depth and breadth did not differ between the two schedules. Trial participants were enrolled by age into 18-55, 56-69 and 70-plus year subgroups, with approximately 150, 30 and 60 TCR-sequenced participants respectively. A total of under 250 trial participants underwent TCR sequencing, of whom some 200 had received two doses of AZD1222 and about 25 had received two doses of the MenACWY control vaccine.

This clone was detected only once. Its binding antigen is unknown. One base away there is no much larger clone; base qualities are not given. Results and caveats for the whole study, not just this receptor: Only five or six AZD1222 recipients were SARS-CoV-2 seropositive at baseline, limiting conclusions about previously exposed vaccinees. Participants were mostly white British, with more females than males. The authors suggested clonal diversity may have been underestimated. After two AZD1222 doses, spike-specific TCR breadth and depth were significantly higher than at day 0 and than in MenACWY recipients. In the small 56-69-year group, the increase in depth fell short of significance, most likely because of low power. Because no samples from the day 14 peak response were available, repertoires could be characterized only after the peak T cell response. Epitopes outside the regions mutated in the B.1.351 and B.1.1.7 variants were reportedly recognized by nearly half of the unique spike-specific TCRs. CD4 TCRs associated with the vaccine covered the entire spike protein, and the dominant responses were in regions 160-218 and 743-854.

A distance of 12 bases separates the germline ends of V and J, which lose 2 bases and 1 base respectively. The CDR3, cysteine through phenylalanine, is 15 amino acids long. The kept DNA is CDR3 alone, 45 bases in frame from the first base. Taken from the germline V gene, the CDR1 and CDR2 loops are SGHRS and YFSETQ. This specimen's time point label, interpreted: baseline before first vaccination. The vaccinee samples were drawn from two UK trials, COV001 and COV002, one of which was a single-blind randomized controlled phase 2/3 trial testing AZD1222 (ChAdOx1 nCoV-19) in healthy adults. For TCRbeta chain sequencing, PBMC samples were collected from trial participants at day 0 and at day 28 after the second dose. The CDR3 regions of human TCRbeta chains were analyzed by immunosequencing. Processing in the source paper ran as follows. Repertoire TCRs were checked for matches against a reference library of SARS-CoV-2-specific TCRs that had been generated using the MIRA antigen-specificity platform. Breadth meant the fraction of unique TCRs that were SARS-CoV-2-associated, whereas depth meant the fraction of total T cells that were SARS-CoV-2-associated. Using the MIRA data, each spike-specific TCR was mapped to the spike region that the TCR reacts to and placed in a CD4 or CD8 class. Log10-transformed breadth and depth values were compared by one-way ANOVA with Sidak's multiple comparisons tests. The source is immuneACCESS, and TCRdb retained only in-frame sequences with V and J called. Part of the clones is not carried over; for the studies checked, unresolved V genes explain less than half of this, and the remainder is unexplained. V and J calls and clone size come straight from that table; D and trimming were deduced from the DNA. This sample holds roughly 55,000 clones; around nine tenths were observed only once. 3.9% of the sample comes from the top ten.

The sequence joins TRBV5-1 to TRBJ1-1, with the D gene not confidently named. The origin of this receptor is an adult in good health. The material was peripheral blood, obtained on day 0 of AZD1222 vaccination. This receptor carries the CDR3 CASSLRSGENTEAFF. The nucleotide sequence is given as TGCGCCAGCAGCTTACGCTCCGGGGAGAACACTGAAGCTTTCTTT.